Below are 7 T cell receptor beta chains sequenced from a single sample in a study of cytomegalovirus exposure and HLA in healthy donors. Use of 60 Vbeta and 13 Jbeta primers characterized the PCR. TCRdb's copy holds only in-frame clones and misses some; the assay was immunoSEQ multiplex PCR. The sample shows about 200,000 clones, around 83% of them seen only once. Sequencing was performed on PBMCs. Receptors were obtained from a woman in her 50s in good health and CMV-seropositive.

The chain uses TRBV7-2 and TRBJ2-7; 8 bases are shared with TRBD1. The length of the CDR3 is 14 residues. The V gene's germline CDR1 is SGHTA and CDR2 FQGNSA. V lost 2 bases, J lost 3 bases, and 3 bases stayed unmatched. The chain's CDR3 is CASSLQQGGYEQYF. The DNA for the CDR3 is TGTGCCAGCAGCTTACAACAGGGGGGCTACGAGCAGTACTTC. The entire variable domain, with the rest obtained from reference TRBV7-2 and TRBJ2-7, is as follows: GAGVSQSPSNKVTEKGKDVELRCDPISGHTALYWYRQSLGQGLEFLIYFQGNSAPDKSGLPSDRFSAERTGGSVSTLTIQRTQQEDSAVYLCASSLQQGGYEQYFGPGTRLTVT.

V gene TRBV4-1 combines with J gene TRBJ1-1; 7 nucleotides agree with TRBD1. CDR3 length: 16 residues. Germline V lookup: CDR1 MGHRA, CDR2 YSYEKL. V shed 4 bases and J 1 base; nucleotides not matched to a gene: 9. Here the CDR3 reads CASSRGTDKKNTEAFF. In DNA, the CDR3 is TGCGCCAGCAGCCGAGGGACAGATAAAAAGAACACTGAAGCTTTCTTT.

The V gene is TRBV6-1, the J gene TRBJ2-1; 7 nucleotides align to TRBD1. The CDR3 spans 14 residues. The V and J ends lost 8 bases and 4 bases, in that order; junction bases with no gene match: 8. Germline V gene lookup returns CDR1 MNHNS and CDR2 SASEGT. This CDR3 reads CASVAGTAYNEQFF. CDR3 sequence (DNA): TGTGCCAGCGTTGCCGGGACAGCTTACAATGAGCAGTTCTTC.

The J gene is TRBJ1-4, the V gene TRBV5-1, with TRBD1 as a possible D gene (5 bases). Germline V gene sequence: CDR1 SGHRS, CDR2 YFSETQ. The CDR3 length is 15 residues. The germline V and J ends were trimmed by 0 bases and 3 bases, with 9 bases remaining between them. CDR3 protein: CASSLARQSNEKLFF. CDR3 DNA: TGCGCCAGCAGCTTGGCTAGACAGTCTAATGAAAAACTGTTTTTT.

J is TRBJ2-1 and V is TRBV5-1, with D possibly matching TRBD1 (7 bases). The germline V gene encodes CDR1 SGHRS and CDR2 YFSETQ. V gave up 0 bases and J gave up 5 bases, with 12 bases separating them. CDR3 length equals 15 residues. DNA of the CDR3: TGCGCCAGCAGCTTGGGCGCAGGGGGGAACAATGAGCAGTTCTTC. It yields the protein CASSLGAGGNNEQFF.

The chain uses TRBV6-5 and TRBJ2-1, with TRBD1 matching 9 bases. This CDR3 has 12 residues. The germline V gene has CDR1 MNHEY and CDR2 SVGAGI. V trimming: 6 bases; J trimming: 10 bases; junction bases outside the gene matches: 4. The CDR3: CASSRTGAEQFF. The CDR3, as DNA: TGTGCCAGCAGCCGGACAGGGGCCGAGCAGTTCTTC.

The chain carries TRBV7-2 and TRBJ1-1; D is possibly TRBD1 (5 bases). The CDR3 extends over 14 amino acids. Germline V gives CDR1 SGHTA, CDR2 FQGNSA. V was pared by 5 bases and J by 3 bases, with 13 bases between. The CDR3 protein is CASSTLGGDTEAFF. The CDR3 DNA reads as TGTGCCAGCAGCACCCTCGGGGGAGACACTGAAGCTTTCTTT. Variable domain in full (rest from reference TRBV7-2 and TRBJ1-1): GAGVSQSPSNKVTEKGKDVELRCDPISGHTALYWYRQSLGQGLEFLIYFQGNSAPDKSGLPSDRFSAERTGGSVSTLTIQRTQQEDSAVYLCASSTLGGDTEAFFGQGTRLTVV.